Following are 14 T cell receptor beta chains from one sample sequenced in a study of T cell repertoires in cytomegalovirus infection. TCRdb reprocessed the reads via MiXCR and lists one record per CDR3 protein. The table records under 200,000 distinct CDR3 sequences, less than 9.5% of them present only once. What was sequenced was PBMCs. These receptors all stem from a human donor in good health (CMV status not recorded). Some clones in this sample may be carry-over from other donors' samples.

This clonotype occurred many times. The gene calls are TRBV7-2 and TRBJ1-3; no clear D. V shed 5 bases and J shed 2 bases, with 10 bases lying between them. Germline assignment: CDR1 SGHTA and CDR2 FQGNSA. The CDR3 is 14 residues long. The CDR3 DNA sequence: TGTGCCAGCAGCCTGCAAGGGCCTGGAAACACCATATATTTT. Residues: CASSLQGPGNTIYF.

The table lists this clonotype with many counts. V and J are TRBV18 and TRBJ2-7; D ambiguous. The germline V gene encodes CDR1 KGHSH and CDR2 LQKENI. Deletions cut 6 bases from V and 5 bases from J, with 17 bases between. The CDR3 has 14 amino acids. CDR3 nucleotide sequence: TGTGCCAGCTCCCCCTTGGTTTTTAGGGACGAGCAGTACTTC. It encodes CASSPLVFRDEQYF.

This clonotype was found many times. The rearrangement uses TRBV7-2 and TRBJ1-2, with D perhaps matching TRBD1 (6 bases). The CDR3 sequence is 14 residues long. Trimming took off 5 bases at V and 2 bases at J, with 12 bases between the two ends. CDR1 and CDR2 from the germline V gene are SGHTA and FQGNSA. CDR3 loop: CASSPMGQNYGYTF. CDR3 bases: TGTGCCAGCAGCCCAATGGGACAAAACTATGGCTACACCTTC. The full variable domain, its missing parts supplied by reference TRBV7-2 and TRBJ1-2, is GAGVSQSPSNKVTEKGKDVELRCDPISGHTALYWYRQSLGQGLEFLIYFQGNSAPDKSGLPSDRFSAERTGGSVSTLTIQRTQQEDSAVYLCASSPMGQNYGYTFGSGTRLTVV.

This clonotype was counted at least ten times. This sequence joins TRBV2 and TRBJ2-7, with D possibly TRBD1 on 6 matching bases. CDR1 and CDR2 (germline): SNHLY, FYNNEI. The CDR3 runs 13 residues. The V gene lost 6 bases and the J gene lost 3 bases, with 12 bases spanning the gap. The CDR3 loop is CASSNDRIYEQYF. As DNA, the CDR3 is TGTGCCAGCAGCAACGACAGGATCTACGAGCAGTACTTC. The full variable domain, with the rest looked up from reference TRBV2 and TRBJ2-7, is EPEVTQTPSHQVTQMGQEVILRCVPISNHLYFYWYRQILGQKVEFLVSFYNNEISEKSEIFDDQFSVERPDGSNFTLKIRSTKLEDSAMYFCASSNDRIYEQYFGPGTRLTVT.

This clonotype was detected a few times. The chain couples TRBV7-9 to TRBJ1-1, with 9 positions matching TRBD1. The CDR3 is 16 residues long. V lost 6 bases, J lost 0 bases, and 8 bases stayed unmatched. Germline V CDR1 and CDR2: SEHNR, FQNEAQ (reference sequence). The CDR3 region has the DNA TGTGCCAGCAGACCCACAGGGGGCGGAATGAACACTGAAGCTTTCTTT. Protein product: CASRPTGGGMNTEAFF.

This clonotype was detected ten times or more. V usage is TRBV7-2 and J usage is TRBJ2-7, with 10 nucleotides matching TRBD2. V lost 3 bases, J lost 4 bases, and 6 bases stayed unmatched. CDR3 length: 15 amino acids. Germline assignment: CDR1 SGHTA and CDR2 FQGNSA. In nucleotides, the CDR3 is TGTGCCAGCAGCTTTTATATAGCGGGAGGATACGAGCAGTACTTC. It specifies CASSFYIAGGYEQYF. The full variable domain, its missing parts supplied by reference TRBV7-2 and TRBJ2-7, is GAGVSQSPSNKVTEKGKDVELRCDPISGHTALYWYRQSLGQGLEFLIYFQGNSAPDKSGLPSDRFSAERTGGSVSTLTIQRTQQEDSAVYLCASSFYIAGGYEQYFGPGTRLTVT.

In this sample, this clonotype turned up many times. V usage is TRBV5-4 and J usage is TRBJ2-1, with D unresolved. V lost 0 bases and J 12 bases, leaving 10 bases between the germline ends. The CDR3 totals 12 residues. Germline CDR1 is SGHNT and CDR2 is YYREEE (reference sequence). The CDR3 spells CASSLGPRTQFF. The CDR3 DNA is TGTGCCAGCAGCTTGGGGCCACGGACGCAGTTCTTC.

This chain connects TRBV2 to TRBJ1-2, with 10 bases identical to TRBD1. The CDR3 extends over 14 amino acids. CDR1 is SNHLY, CDR2 FYNNEI, per germline. With V trimmed by 3 bases and J by 4 bases, 2 bases remained unmatched. CDR3 bases: TGTGCCAGCAGTGAGGGACAGGGGTCCTATGGCTACACCTTC. This encodes CASSEGQGSYGYTF.

This clonotype has only a few counts. The chain has TRBV20-1 and TRBJ2-7; D ambiguous. Trimming cost V 6 bases and J 7 bases, with 16 bases left between them. Germline V CDR1 and CDR2: DFQATT, SNEGSKA (reference sequence). The CDR3 spans 12 residues. The CDR3 here is CSAPDGPGEQYF. In DNA, the CDR3 is TGCAGTGCCCCGGACGGCCCCGGGGAGCAGTACTTC.

This clonotype was recorded at least ten times. The V gene is TRBV7-2, the J gene TRBJ1-1, with unresolved D. The CDR3 has 13 amino acids. Germline assignment: CDR1 SGHTA and CDR2 FQGNSA. V lost 3 bases, J lost 7 bases, and 12 bases lay in between. CDR3 nucleotides: TGTGCCAGCAGCTTCCCGTCCGGGAATGAAGCTTTCTTT. Translated: CASSFPSGNEAFF.

In this sample, this clonotype turned up a few times. The V and J genes are TRBV6-2 or TRBV6-3 and TRBJ2-7; weak D call: TRBD2 (5 bases). V was pared by 7 bases and J by 2 bases, with 15 bases between. Germline V gene lookup returns CDR1 MNHEY and CDR2 SVGEGT. This CDR3 comprises 14 residues. This CDR3 reads CASKSTAVAYEQYF. The CDR3 region has the DNA TGTGCCAGCAAGTCCACAGCGGTCGCCTACGAGCAGTACTTC.

This clonotype was detected many times. This sequence joins TRBV7-2 and TRBJ2-2; no reliable D call. Germline CDR1 reads SGHTA; CDR2 reads FQGNSA. The ends were cut back, 6 bases at V and 3 bases at J, with 5 bases in the middle. This CDR3 is built from 12 residues. CDR3 DNA: TGTGCCAGCAGACCTGACACCGGGGAGCTGTTTTTT. Its translation: CASRPDTGELFF.

This clonotype was counted between two and nine times. J is TRBJ1-1 and V is TRBV28, with 7 bases lining up with TRBD1. The CDR3 extends over 15 amino acids. V dropped 7 bases and J dropped 5; count of bases not matched to a gene: 13. The germline gives CDR1 MDHEN, CDR2 SYDVKM. The CDR3 nucleotides are TGTGCCAGCACCCCAGAAGCAGGGGGTTGGACTGAAGCTTTCTTT. Its translation: CASTPEAGGWTEAFF.

V usage is TRBV20-1 and J usage is TRBJ2-1; 8 bases line up with TRBD2. From germline, CDR1 is DFQATT and CDR2 SNEGSKA (reference sequence). The J segment lost 8 bases and the V segment lost 3 bases, leaving 15 bases of the junction unmatched. The CDR3 has 16 amino acids. The CDR3 loop is CSARKTVLAGRDEQFF. CDR3 nucleotides: TGCAGTGCTAGGAAAACGGTTCTAGCGGGCAGGGATGAGCAGTTCTTC.